The clone carrying this TCR beta chain was recorded a few times. CDR1 is SQVTM, CDR2 ANQGSEA, per germline. Trimming cost V 3 bases and J 3 bases, with 8 bases left between them. The CDR3 has 12 residues. The protocol was immunoSEQ multiplex PCR, while the TCRdb copy is restricted to in-frame clones and leaves out a portion. The repertoire includes tens of thousands of clones, roughly nine tenths of them detected once, and 2.5% to 3% sits in the top ten. Patients were ineligible given autoimmune disease history or systemic immunosuppression. These data come from a study of OX40 agonist ivuxolimab in advanced cancers. About the study: Patients received ivuxolimab, an agonistic anti-OX40 (CD134) antibody. At 0.01 to 10 mg/kg, ivuxolimab was administered intravenously to patients every 2 weeks.

V usage is TRBV29-1 and J usage is TRBJ1-1; D possibly corresponds to TRBD1 (5 bases). This clonotype was sampled from an adult with an advanced solid tumor such as melanoma, head and neck, liver or kidney cancer. Sequenced material: CD4+ or CD8+ T cells sorted from blood, taken in a trial of the OX40 agonist ivuxolimab. The CDR3 region has the DNA TGCAGCGTTGAGGAAGGGGACACTGAAGCTTTCTTT. The encoded protein is CSVEEGDTEAFF.